The 2 T cell receptor beta chains given below trace back to one sample, sequenced in a study of graft-versus-host responses after intestinal transplantation. Their target antigens are unknown. The protocol was immunoSEQ multiplex PCR, while the TCRdb copy is restricted to in-frame clones and leaves out a portion. The table records more than 100,000 clones, about 95% of them present only once. The sample here was unstimulated CD8+ T cells sorted from spleen or lymph node cells, taken before intestinal transplant. These TCRs come from a human donor who received an intestinal transplant.

V is TRBV27 and J is TRBJ2-5; D might be TRBD1 or TRBD2, each matching 5 bases. This CDR3 has 17 residues. Germline CDR1 is MNHEY and CDR2 is SMNVEV (reference sequence). Trimming took 6 bases from V and 2 from J, leaving 22 bases between them. The CDR3 region is CASRFGGPGPRQETQYF. CDR3 coding DNA: TGTGCCAGCAGGTTTGGGGGTCCGGGACCCCGGCAAGAGACCCAGTACTTC.

The J gene is TRBJ1-5, the V gene TRBV7-2; no clear D gene. CDR3 size: 14 residues. The V gene lost 2 bases and the J gene lost 0 bases, with 5 bases spanning the gap. Germline loops: CDR1 SGHTA, CDR2 FQGNSA. CDR3 sequence: CASSLQISNQPQHF. The CDR3 DNA reads as TGTGCCAGCAGCTTACAGATTAGCAATCAGCCCCAGCATTTT.